This T cell receptor beta chain was recovered during a study of T cell responses to AZD1222 COVID-19 vaccine. Notes on the study in general: Spike-specific TCR breadth and depth grew following two AZD1222 doses. Seropositivity was recorded at baseline in only 6 or 7 AZD1222 recipients.

Clones were read by immunoSEQ multiplex PCR, and TCRdb kept only the in-frame ones, dropping some. This table has some 150,000 clones, 65% to 90% appearing once. For this clone: Its antigen remains unknown.

V lost 2 bases, J lost 7 bases, and 18 bases lay in between. CDR3 length: 16 amino acids. Germline V lookup: CDR1 SGHRS, CDR2 YFSETQ. The clonotype originates from an adult who received the MenACWY meningococcal vaccine as a control. Sequencing used peripheral blood, obtained 28 days after the second dose of the MenACWY control vaccine. This chain uses TRBV5-1 with TRBJ2-2, with D maybe TRBD1 (6 bases). The CDR3 protein is CASSFTSSQGFGELFF. The CDR3 DNA reads TGCGCCAGCAGCTTCACTTCTTCACAGGGCTTCGGGGAGCTGTTTTTT.